This T cell receptor (beta chain) derives from a study of blood T cell repertoires in COVID-19. On the study more broadly: Spain, Italy and the United States supplied samples that represented acute and convalescent COVID-19.

As originally analysed: Estimates of nucleated cell counts were drawn from the amplification of reference gene primers. The protocol was immunoSEQ multiplex PCR, while the TCRdb copy is restricted to in-frame clones and leaves out a portion. V and J calls and clone size are those listed in that table; D and trimming were worked out from the DNA. This repertoire shows over 150,000 clones, around 87% found once; its top ten account for 2.7%. Losses at the gene ends were 6 bases for V and 5 bases for J; bases not matched to a gene: 4. The CDR3 has 13 residues. Germline V gene lookup returns CDR1 SGHTA and CDR2 FQGNSA.

Input material: peripheral blood. The receptor was isolated from a man aged 35 to 55 with active or convalescent COVID-19. This rearrangement joins TRBV7-2 to TRBJ1-2, with TRBD1 matching over 9 bases. CDR3 coding DNA: TGTGCCAGCAGACGGACAGGGGTTTATGGCTACACCTTC. Protein sequence: CASRRTGVYGYTF.